This entry features one TCR beta chain sequence. This sample is part of a study of T cell repertoires in cytomegalovirus infection. TCRdb re-derived calls from the reads in MiXCR, one entry per CDR3 protein. The sample carries hundreds of thousands of distinct CDR3 sequences, 35% recorded once. This CDR3 is built from 14 residues. With 3 bases removed from V and 8 bases from J, the gap between germline ends came to 17 bases. Germline assignment: CDR1 SGDLS and CDR2 YYNGEE. This TCR was recovered from a human donor in good health (CMV status not recorded). Some clones in this sample may be carry-over from other donors' samples. This chain connects TRBV9 to TRBJ1-2, with D possibly matching TRBD1 (5 bases). Sequences were obtained from PBMCs. As DNA, the CDR3 is TGTGCCAGCAGCGCCCGCGGGGGGACCGCGGGCTACACCTTC. Protein sequence: CASSARGGTAGYTF. The variable domain in full, completed from reference TRBV9 and TRBJ1-2, reads DSGVTQTPKHLITATGQRVTLRCSPRSGDLSVYWYQQSLDQGLQFLIQYYNGEERAKGNILERFSAQQFPDLHSELNLSSLELGDSALYFCASSARGGTAGYTFGSGTRLTVV.